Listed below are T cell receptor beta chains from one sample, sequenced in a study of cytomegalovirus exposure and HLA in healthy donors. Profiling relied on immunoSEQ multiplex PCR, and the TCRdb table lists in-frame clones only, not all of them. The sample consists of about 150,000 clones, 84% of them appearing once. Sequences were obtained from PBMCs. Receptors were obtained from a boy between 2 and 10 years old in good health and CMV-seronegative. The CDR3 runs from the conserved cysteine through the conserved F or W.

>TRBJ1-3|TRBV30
CAWRDIPGNTIYF
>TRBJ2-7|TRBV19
CASSVGQGSSEQYF
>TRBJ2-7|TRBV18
CASSLRQFSYEQYF
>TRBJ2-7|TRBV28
CASSVGGSSSYEQYF
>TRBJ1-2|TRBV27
CASSLSGHPGYGYTF
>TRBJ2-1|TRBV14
CASSPLFGRALNEQFF
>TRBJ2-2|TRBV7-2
CASSQGPYTGELFF
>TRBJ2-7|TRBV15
CATSRGSGGAVSYEQYF
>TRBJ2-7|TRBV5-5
CASSFGQGPYEQYF
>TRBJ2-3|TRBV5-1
CASSLGQGATDTQYF
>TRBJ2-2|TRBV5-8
CASSWGDPANTGELFF
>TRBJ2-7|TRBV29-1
CSVLETTTYEQYF
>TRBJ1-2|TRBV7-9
CASSSPGGTGSYGYTF
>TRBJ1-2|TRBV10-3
CAIRGGTLDGYTF
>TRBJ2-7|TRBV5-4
CASSPTRLANYEQYF
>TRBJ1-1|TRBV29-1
CSVESEGANPEAFF
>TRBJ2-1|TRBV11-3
CASSSASARYNEQFF
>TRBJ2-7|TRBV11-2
CASSPIRTSGRAYEQYF
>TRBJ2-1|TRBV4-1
CASSQRLSAYNEQFF
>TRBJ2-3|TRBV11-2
CASSWGEGVRDTQYF
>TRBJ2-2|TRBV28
CASSSMRDRGPLFF
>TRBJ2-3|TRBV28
CASSLLAGLDTQYF
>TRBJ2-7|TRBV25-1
CATRTTGFDEQYF
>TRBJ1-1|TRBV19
CASSIESKAFF
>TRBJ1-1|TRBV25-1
CASSRGGDEAFF
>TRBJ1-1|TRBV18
CASSYGGDNTEAFF
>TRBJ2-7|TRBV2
CASSTSGSGSGEQYF
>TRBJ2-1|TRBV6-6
CASNIQDTSYNEQFF
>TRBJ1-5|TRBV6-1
CASSESNRGNQPQHF
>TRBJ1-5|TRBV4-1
CASSQVGTRQPQHF
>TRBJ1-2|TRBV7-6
CASSLEEGNYGYTF
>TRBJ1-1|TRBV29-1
CSVGLYRVNTEAFF
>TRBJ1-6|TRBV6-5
CASRSPGQAYSPLHF
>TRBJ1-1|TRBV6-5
CASSLTAGTPRARAFF
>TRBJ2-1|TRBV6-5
CASTRTSGMGSEQFF
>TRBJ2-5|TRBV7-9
CASSAYTSGRLVGRETQYF
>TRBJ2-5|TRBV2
CASSGLSETQYF
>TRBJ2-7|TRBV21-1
CASSKVVGTSGPDSSYEQYF
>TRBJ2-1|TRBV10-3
CASGLAGEQNEQFF
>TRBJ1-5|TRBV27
CASSFYGQPQHF
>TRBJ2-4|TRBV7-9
CATTEGGFKNIQYF
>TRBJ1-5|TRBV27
CASSAGHSNQPQHF